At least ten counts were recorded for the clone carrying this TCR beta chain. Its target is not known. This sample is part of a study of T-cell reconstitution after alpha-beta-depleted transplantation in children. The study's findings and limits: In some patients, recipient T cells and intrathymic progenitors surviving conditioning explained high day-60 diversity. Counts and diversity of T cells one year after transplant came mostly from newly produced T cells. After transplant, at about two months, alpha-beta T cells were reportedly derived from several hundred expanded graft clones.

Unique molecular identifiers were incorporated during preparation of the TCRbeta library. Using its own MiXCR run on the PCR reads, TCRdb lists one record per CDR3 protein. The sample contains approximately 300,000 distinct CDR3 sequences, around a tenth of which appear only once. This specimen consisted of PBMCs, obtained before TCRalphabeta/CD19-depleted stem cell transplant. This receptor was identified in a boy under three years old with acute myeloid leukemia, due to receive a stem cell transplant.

CDR3 sequence: CASSSDRAFGSAARNRNTIYF. CDR3 sequence (DNA): TGTGCCAGCAGCTCAGATCGGGCCTTCGGCAGCGCAGCGCGAAATCGAAACACCATATATTTT. V usage is TRBV11-2 and J usage is TRBJ1-3, with D unclear. The CDR3 contains 21 residues. V lost 4 bases and J lost 5, with 33 bases in between. Germline V gene data show CDR1 as SGHAT and CDR2 as FQNNGV.